This T cell receptor beta chain comes out of a study of T cells in Graves' hyperthyroidism and ophthalmopathy. The germline CDR1 and CDR2 sequences are MNHEY and SVGAGI. This CDR3 is 15 amino acids long. The V end was cut by 2 bases, the J end by 7 bases, with 17 bases between. Details on this clonotype: Its antigen is undetermined.

A 10 ml volume of fresh peripheral blood provided the PBMCs. Study-wide results and caveats: A median around 6.8 months before onset, the model predicted ophthalmopathy.

TCR beta CDR3 regions were amplified from RNA transcripts. Initially, a first-round RT-PCR of the TCR CDR3 employed the HTBI primer set. TCRdb redid the calling of the multiplex PCR reads with MiXCR, one entry per CDR3 protein. The table records some 440,000 distinct CDR3 sequences, 15% to 19% of them present only once. This rearrangement joins TRBV6-5 to TRBJ1-2; D gene unclear. The sample taken for sequencing was blood. The sequence was obtained from a woman aged 18-29 years with Graves' hyperthyroidism. CDR3 nucleotides: TGTGCCAGCAGTTACCAACGCAATCTTTGGGGTGGCTACACCTTC. Its translation is CASSYQRNLWGGYTF.